This TCR beta chain came from a study of T cells in Graves' hyperthyroidism and ophthalmopathy. Using RNA transcripts as the source, TCR beta CDR3 regions were amplified. First-round RT-PCR with HTBI primers amplified the TCR CDR3 region. Each CDR3 protein gets one entry after TCRdb re-called the multiplex PCR reads with MiXCR. In the table there are roughly 420,000 distinct CDR3 sequences, approximately 14% of which are singletons. This clonotype was recorded at least ten times. Uncontrolled infection, other autoimmune disease, pregnancy or lactation disqualified patients from enrolment. This CDR3 has 16 residues. Germline values: CDR1 PRHDT, CDR2 FYEKMQ (reference sequence). With 3 bases removed from V and 5 bases from J, the gap between germline ends came to 19 bases.

This TCR came from a woman in her late teens or twenties with Graves' hyperthyroidism. The J gene is TRBJ2-5, the V gene TRBV13; either TRBD1 or TRBD2 may fit D (5 bases each). The sample comprised blood. CDR3 DNA: TGTGCCAGCAGCTTTCGGACCGCTACCAGGGAGGAGACCCAGTACTTC. It is translated as CASSFRTATREETQYF.